The subject of this entry is one T cell receptor (beta chain). This CDR3 has 14 residues. The germline CDR1 and CDR2 sequences are MNHEY and SVGAGI. Trimming at V came to 4 bases and at J to 2 bases, leaving 3 bases not matched to a gene. This sample was taken from a study of lymphopenia after photon versus proton radiotherapy. Repertoires were generated with immunoSEQ multiplex PCR, while TCRdb's copy carries only in-frame clones and drops some. The top ten hold around 30% of the sample, which has approximately 58,000 clones, around 83% seen once. This chain connects TRBV6-5 to TRBJ1-2; 8 positions match TRBD1. This receptor was taken from a man aged 50-59 years with gastric cancer. Sample: peripheral blood, taken from a patient treated with photon-based radiotherapy. DNA of the CDR3: TGTGCCAGCAGTTTCCGGACAGGGAACTATGGCTACACCTTC. This gives the protein CASSFRTGNYGYTF.